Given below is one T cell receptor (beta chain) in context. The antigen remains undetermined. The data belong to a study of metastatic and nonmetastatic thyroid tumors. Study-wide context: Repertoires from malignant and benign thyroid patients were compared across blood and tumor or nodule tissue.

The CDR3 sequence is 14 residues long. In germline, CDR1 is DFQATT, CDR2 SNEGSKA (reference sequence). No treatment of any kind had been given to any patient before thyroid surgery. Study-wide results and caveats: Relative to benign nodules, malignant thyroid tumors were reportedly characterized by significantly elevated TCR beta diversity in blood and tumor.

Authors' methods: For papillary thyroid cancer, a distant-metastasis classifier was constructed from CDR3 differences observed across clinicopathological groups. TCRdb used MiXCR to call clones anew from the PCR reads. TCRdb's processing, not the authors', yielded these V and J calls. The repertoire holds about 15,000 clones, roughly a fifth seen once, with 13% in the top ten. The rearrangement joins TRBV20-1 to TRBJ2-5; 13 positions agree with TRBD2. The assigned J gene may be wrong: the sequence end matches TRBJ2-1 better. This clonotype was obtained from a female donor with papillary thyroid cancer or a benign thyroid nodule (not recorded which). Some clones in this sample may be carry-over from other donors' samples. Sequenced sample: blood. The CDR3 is CSALLAGGLNEQFF. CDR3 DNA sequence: TGCAGTGCTTTACTAGCGGGAGGGCTCAATGAGCAGTTCTTC.